This TCR beta chain was observed in a study of regulatory T cells in long-lasting Graves disease. Construction of TCR beta libraries relied on iRepertoire HTBI primers and on Arm-PCR targeting CDR3 regions. From the multiplex PCR reads, TCRdb called clonotypes with MiXCR, one entry per CDR3 protein. The sample records 370,000 or so distinct CDR3 sequences, around 15% being singletons. Time point defined: newly diagnosed GD, antithyroid drugs for less than 3 months. PBMCs provided the RNA from which the TCR library was made. These data were likewise used in another study, on T cells in Graves' hyperthyroidism and ophthalmopathy. This second report adds: Using the HTBI primer set, a first-round RT-PCR was run on the TCR CDR3.

This TCR was sampled from a woman under 30 with Graves disease. Sequencing used peripheral blood mononuclear cells (PBMCs), obtained at new diagnosis, from a patient treated with antithyroid drugs.

DNA for the CDR3: TGTGCCAGCAGGAGCTTCGGCGGACCTAGCACAGATACGCAGTATTTT. This sequence encodes CASRSFGGPSTDTQYF. J is TRBJ2-3 and V is TRBV2; D is undetermined. The germline V gene encodes CDR1 SNHLY and CDR2 FYNNEI. The V gene lost 6 bases and the J gene lost 0 bases, with 16 bases spanning the gap. CDR3 length: 16 residues.